The present TCR beta chain was sequenced within a study of shared clonotypes between healthy human individuals. The CDR3 contains 16 residues. The junction had 8 bases not matched to a gene; V was cut back by 4 bases and J by 4 bases. Germline CDR1 SEHNR, CDR2 FQNEAQ (reference sequence). In the source study's methods: Filtering differed because ImmunoSEQ produced junction-only sequences that carried no quality scores. TCRdb's copy holds only in-frame clones and misses some; the assay was immunoSEQ multiplex PCR. The V and J calls and clone size come from that table; D and trimming were worked out from the DNA. The sample has roughly 2,500,000 clones, over 85% seen once; the top ten hold approximately 0.36%.

This receptor was taken from a man aged 18 to 29 in good health. Some clones in this sample may be carry-over from other donors' samples. Sequenced sample: naive CD4+ T cells from PBMCs. Stated subset: CD45RA+ positively selected. The chain combines TRBV7-9 with TRBJ2-2; 8 bases are a match to TRBD2. CDR3 sequence (DNA): TGTGCCAGCAGCTCCTCCGGGGGGGGGCTCACCGGGGAGCTGTTTTTT. Translating it yields CASSSSGGGLTGELFF. Supplemented by reference TRBV7-9 and TRBJ2-2, the full variable domain reads DTGVSQNPRHKITKRGQNVTFRCDPISEHNRLYWYRQTLGQGPEFLTYFQNEAQLEKSRLLSDRFSAERPKGSFSTLEIQRTEQGDSAMYLCASSSSGGGLTGELFFGEGSRLTVL.